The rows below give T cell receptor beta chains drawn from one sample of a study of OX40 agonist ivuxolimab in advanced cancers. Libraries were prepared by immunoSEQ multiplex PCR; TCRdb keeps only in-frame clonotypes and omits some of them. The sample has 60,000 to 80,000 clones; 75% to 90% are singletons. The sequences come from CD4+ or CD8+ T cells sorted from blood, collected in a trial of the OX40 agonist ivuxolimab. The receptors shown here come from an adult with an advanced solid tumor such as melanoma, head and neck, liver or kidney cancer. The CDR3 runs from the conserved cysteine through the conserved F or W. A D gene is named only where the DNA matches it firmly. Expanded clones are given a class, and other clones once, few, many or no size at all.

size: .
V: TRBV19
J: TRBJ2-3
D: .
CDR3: CASSALLSTDTQYF
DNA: TGTGCCAGTAGTGCCTTGTTAAGCACAGATACGCAGTATTTT

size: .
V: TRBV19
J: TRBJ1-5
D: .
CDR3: CASSFPVHEASNQPQHF
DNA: TGTGCCAGTAGTTTCCCCGTGCACGAGGCAAGCAATCAGCCCCAGCATTTT

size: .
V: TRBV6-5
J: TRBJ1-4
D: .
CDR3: CASRSGSEKLFF
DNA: TGTGCCAGCAGGTCCGGTTCGGAAAAACTGTTTTTT

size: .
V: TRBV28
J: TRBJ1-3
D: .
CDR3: CASSLESPGNTIYF
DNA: TGTGCCAGCAGTTTAGAGAGTCCTGGAAACACCATATATTTT

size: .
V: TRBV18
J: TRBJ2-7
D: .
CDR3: CASSPVGGATREQYF
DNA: TGTGCCAGCTCACCAGTTGGGGGAGCTACTCGCGAGCAGTACTTC

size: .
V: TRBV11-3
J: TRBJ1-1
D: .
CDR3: CASSLAGLGANTEAFF
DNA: TGTGCCAGCAGCTTAGCAGGGTTAGGGGCGAACACTGAAGCTTTCTTT

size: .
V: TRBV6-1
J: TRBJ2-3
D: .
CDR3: CASRSPGDTQYF
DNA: TGTGCCAGCAGATCACCGGGGGATACGCAGTATTTT

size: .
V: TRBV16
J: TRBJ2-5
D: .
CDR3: CASSDQWGGGETQYF
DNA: TGTGCCAGCAGCGACCAATGGGGCGGTGGAGAGACCCAGTACTTC

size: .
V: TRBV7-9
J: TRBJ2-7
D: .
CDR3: CASSLAAHYEQYF
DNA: TGTGCCAGCAGCTTAGCCGCACACTACGAGCAGTACTTC

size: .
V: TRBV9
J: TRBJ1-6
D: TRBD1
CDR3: CASSATGGKTNSPLHF
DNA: TGTGCCAGCAGCGCGACAGGGGGAAAAACGAATTCACCCCTCCACTTT

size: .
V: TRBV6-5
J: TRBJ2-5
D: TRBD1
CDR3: CASSYVGQGEETQYF
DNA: TGTGCCAGCAGTTACGTAGGACAGGGAGAAGAGACCCAGTACTTC

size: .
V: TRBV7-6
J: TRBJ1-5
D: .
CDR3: CASSAGSWDQPQHF
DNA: TGTGCCAGCAGCGCCGGGAGTTGGGATCAGCCCCAGCATTTT

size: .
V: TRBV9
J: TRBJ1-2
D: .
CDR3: CASSPRDPGGGYTF
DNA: TGTGCCAGCAGCCCCCGGGATCCCGGCGGGGGCTACACCTTC

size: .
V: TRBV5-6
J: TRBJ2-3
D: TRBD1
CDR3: CASSLGGQGAIDTQYF
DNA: TGTGCCAGCAGCTTGGGGGGACAGGGGGCAATAGATACGCAGTATTTT

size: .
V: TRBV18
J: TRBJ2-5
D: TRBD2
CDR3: CASSPPGTRETQYF
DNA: TGTGCCAGCTCACCACCGGGGACTAGGGAGACCCAGTACTTC

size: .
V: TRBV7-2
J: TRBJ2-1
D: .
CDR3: CASSLGWGDRKGHNEQFF
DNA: TGTGCCAGCAGCTTAGGATGGGGGGACAGAAAGGGTCACAATGAGCAGTTCTTC

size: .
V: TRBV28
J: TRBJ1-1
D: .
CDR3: CASSLGRQLAFF
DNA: TGTGCCAGCAGTTTAGGACGGCAGTTGGCTTTCTTT

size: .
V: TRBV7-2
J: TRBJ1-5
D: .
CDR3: CASSLGDLSNQPQHF
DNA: TGTGCCAGCAGCTTAGGAGACCTTAGCAATCAGCCCCAGCATTTT

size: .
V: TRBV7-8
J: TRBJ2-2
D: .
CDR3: CASSPTGAGNTGELFF
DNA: TGTGCCAGCAGCCCCACCGGGGCGGGGAACACCGGGGAGCTGTTTTTT

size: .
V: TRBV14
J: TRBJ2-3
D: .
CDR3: CASSPSYIDTQYF
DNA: TGTGCCAGCAGCCCCAGTTACATAGATACGCAGTATTTT

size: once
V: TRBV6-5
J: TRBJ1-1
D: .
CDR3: CASSYDSNEAFF
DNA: TGTGCTAGCAGTTATGACAGTAATGAAGCTTTCTTT

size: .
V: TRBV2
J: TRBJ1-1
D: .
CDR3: CASSEGEGLEAFF
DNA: TGTGCCAGCAGTGAGGGGGAGGGACTGGAGGCTTTCTTT

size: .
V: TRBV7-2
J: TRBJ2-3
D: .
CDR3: CASSPEGVSTDTQYF
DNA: TGTGCCAGCAGCCCCGAAGGGGTTTCCACAGATACGCAGTATTTT

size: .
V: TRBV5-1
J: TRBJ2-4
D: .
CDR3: CASSFGGNIQYF
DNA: TGCGCCAGCAGCTTCGGGGGAAACATTCAGTACTTC

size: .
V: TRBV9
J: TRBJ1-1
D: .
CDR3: CASSGLTVMNTEAFF
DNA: TGTGCCAGCAGCGGCCTCACAGTCATGAACACTGAAGCTTTCTTT

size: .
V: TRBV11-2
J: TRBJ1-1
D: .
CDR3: CASSLREGFAEAFF
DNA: TGTGCCAGCAGCTTACGAGAGGGGTTCGCTGAAGCTTTCTTT

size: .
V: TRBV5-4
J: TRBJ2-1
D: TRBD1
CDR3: CASSPRGGLGNEQFF
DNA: TGTGCCAGCAGCCCCAGAGGGGGCCTAGGGAATGAGCAGTTCTTC

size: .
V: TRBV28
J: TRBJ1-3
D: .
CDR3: CASNTPKRWDTIYF
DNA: TGTGCCAGCAATACCCCAAAGAGATGGGACACCATATATTTT

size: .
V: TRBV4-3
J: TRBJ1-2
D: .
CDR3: CASSQEHTGYYGYTF
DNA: TGCGCCAGCAGCCAAGAGCACACAGGGTATTATGGCTACACCTTC

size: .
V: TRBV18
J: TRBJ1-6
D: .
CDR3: CASSPSAGTSNSPLHF
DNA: TGTGCCAGCTCACCCTCTGCCGGGACAAGTAATTCACCCCTCCACTTT

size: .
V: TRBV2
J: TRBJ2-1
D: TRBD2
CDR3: CAITRGGSSYNEQFF
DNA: TGTGCCATTACCCGCGGGGGGAGCTCCTACAATGAGCAGTTCTTC

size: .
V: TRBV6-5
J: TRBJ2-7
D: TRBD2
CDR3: CASTPGGGAWEQYF
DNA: TGTGCCAGCACCCCGGGGGGAGGCGCCTGGGAGCAGTACTTC

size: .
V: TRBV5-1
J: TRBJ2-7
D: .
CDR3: CASSLQGPPYEQYF
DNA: TGCGCCAGCAGCTTGCAGGGGCCCCCCTACGAGCAGTACTTC

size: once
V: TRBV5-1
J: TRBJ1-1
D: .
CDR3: CASSLEGSLNTEAFF
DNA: TGCGCCAGCAGCTTGGAAGGTTCCCTGAACACTGAAGCTTTCTTT

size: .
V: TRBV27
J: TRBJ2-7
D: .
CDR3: CASSPPSRGTYEQYF
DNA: TGTGCCAGCAGCCCGCCCTCCCGGGGCACCTACGAGCAGTACTTC

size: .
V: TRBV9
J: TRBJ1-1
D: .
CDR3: CASSVVGAGSTEAFF
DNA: TGTGCCAGCAGCGTAGTCGGGGCAGGGAGCACTGAAGCTTTCTTT

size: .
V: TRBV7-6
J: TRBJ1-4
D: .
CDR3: CASSLTMKGGNEKLFF
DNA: TGTGCCAGCAGCTTGACGATGAAGGGGGGCAATGAAAAACTGTTTTTT

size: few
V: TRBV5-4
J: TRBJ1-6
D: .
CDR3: CASKNSYNSPLHF
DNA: TGTGCCAGCAAAAACTCCTATAATTCACCCCTCCACTTT

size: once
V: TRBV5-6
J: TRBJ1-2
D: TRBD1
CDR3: CASSLYRGLEGYTF
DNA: TGTGCCAGCAGCTTATACAGGGGGCTAGAAGGCTACACCTTC

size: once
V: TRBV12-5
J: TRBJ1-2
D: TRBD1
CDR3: CASGATGESYGYTF
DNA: TGTGCTAGTGGCGCGACAGGGGAGAGCTATGGCTACACCTTC

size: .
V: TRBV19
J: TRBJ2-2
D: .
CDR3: CASSIVSQGGSGELFF
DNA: TGTGCCAGTAGTATAGTTTCACAGGGAGGGTCCGGGGAGCTGTTTTTT

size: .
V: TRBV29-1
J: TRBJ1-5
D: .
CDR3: CSVVLGVGANQPQHF
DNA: TGCAGCGTGGTACTTGGGGTGGGGGCCAATCAGCCCCAGCATTTT

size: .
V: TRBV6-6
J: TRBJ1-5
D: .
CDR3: CASTPQGVQPQHF
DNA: TGTGCCAGCACCCCCCAAGGGGTTCAGCCCCAGCATTTT

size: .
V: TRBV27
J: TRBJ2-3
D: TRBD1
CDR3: CASSAPTGGADTQYF
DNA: TGTGCCAGCAGTGCCCCGACAGGGGGAGCAGATACGCAGTATTTT

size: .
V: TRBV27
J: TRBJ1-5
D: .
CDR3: CASSFAQGGQPQHF
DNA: TGTGCCAGCAGTTTCGCTCAGGGAGGTCAGCCCCAGCATTTT

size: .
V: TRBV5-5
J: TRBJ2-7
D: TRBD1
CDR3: CASSTTGGGFGEQYF
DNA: TGTGCCAGCAGCACGACAGGGGGTGGGTTCGGCGAGCAGTACTTC

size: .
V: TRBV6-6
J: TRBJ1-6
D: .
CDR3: CASSGEGDHSPLHF
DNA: TGTGCCAGCAGCGGGGAGGGGGATCATTCACCCCTCCACTTT

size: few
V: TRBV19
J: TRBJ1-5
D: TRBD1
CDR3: CASSIHGTDSNQPQHF
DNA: TGTGCCAGTAGTATCCACGGGACAGATAGCAATCAGCCCCAGCATTTT

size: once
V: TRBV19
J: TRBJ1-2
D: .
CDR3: CASSRGRKTNYGYTF
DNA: TGTGCCAGTAGTAGGGGACGGAAAACTAACTATGGCTACACCTTC

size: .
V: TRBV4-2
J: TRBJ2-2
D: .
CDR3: CASSQDEDSYTGELFF
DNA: TGTGCCAGCAGCCAAGATGAGGACAGCTACACCGGGGAGCTGTTTTTT

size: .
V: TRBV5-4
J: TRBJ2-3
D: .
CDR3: CASSWVGGDTQYF
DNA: TGTGCCAGCAGCTGGGTCGGCGGAGATACGCAGTATTTT

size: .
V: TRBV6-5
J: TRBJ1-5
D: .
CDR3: CASSYSKGQPQHF
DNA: TGTGCCAGCAGTTACTCGAAGGGCCAGCCCCAGCATTTT

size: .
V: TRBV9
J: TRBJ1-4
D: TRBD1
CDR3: CASSGPGTANEKLFF
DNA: TGTGCCAGCAGCGGACCCGGGACAGCTAATGAAAAACTGTTTTTT

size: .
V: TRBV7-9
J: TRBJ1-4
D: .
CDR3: CASSPGPEKLFF
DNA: TGTGCCAGCAGCCCGGGACCTGAAAAACTGTTTTTT

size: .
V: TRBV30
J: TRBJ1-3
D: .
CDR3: CAWSVAGANTIYF
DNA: TGTGCCTGGAGTGTCGCGGGGGCAAACACCATATATTTT

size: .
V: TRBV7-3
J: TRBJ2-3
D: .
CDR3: CASSLRGGLSTDTQYF
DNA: TGTGCCAGCAGCCTTAGGGGGGGCCTCAGCACAGATACGCAGTATTTT

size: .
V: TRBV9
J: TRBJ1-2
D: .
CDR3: CASSRGTITGYTF
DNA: TGTGCCAGCAGCCGCGGGACTATCACGGGCTACACCTTC

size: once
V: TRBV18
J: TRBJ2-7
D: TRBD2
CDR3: CASSPGGGSYEQYF
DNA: TGTGCCAGCTCACCCGGGGGGGGCTCCTACGAGCAGTACTTC

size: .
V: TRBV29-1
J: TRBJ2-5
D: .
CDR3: CSAAQGLSETQYF
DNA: TGCAGCGCAGCTCAGGGCTTGAGCGAGACCCAGTACTTC